What follows describes a single T cell receptor beta chain. What antigen it recognizes has not been identified. The input lacks base qualities; no much larger clone sits a single base away. At study entry, a tuberculin skin test and the QuantiFERON-TB GOLD In-Tube IGRA were used to screen adolescents for latent tuberculosis infection. Immunosequencing was performed on unsorted cryopreserved PBMC, with 95,000 to 100,000 T cells per clinical donor covered on average. Eleven high schools in the Worcester region of the Western Cape, South Africa, served as enrollment sites for adolescents aged 12 to 18 years. Around 10 adolescents infected with M. tuberculosis and about ten uninfected adolescents were chosen and matched for age and sex. Adolescent PBMC were isolated from freshly drawn heparinized blood by density centrifugation and cryopreserved. The sample comes from a study of T cells in tuberculosis (dated by TCRdb to between 2018 and 2020). As for the study more broadly: The study combined CD1B tetramers and high-throughput TCR immunosequencing to characterize T cells specific for the mycobacterial lipid antigen glucose monomycolate (GMM). A South African clinical cohort compared IGRA-negative adolescents, IGRA-positive adolescents with latent tuberculosis and adults with active tuberculosis, roughly 9 per group.

Results and caveats for the whole study, not just this receptor: Clinical samples were selected based on which cryopreserved specimens were available, and the active tuberculosis cases were adults whereas the controls were adolescents. Smaller mean NN-distances to GMM-specific TCRs were observed in active tuberculosis TCR-alpha repertoires than in IGRA-negative controls, suggesting clonal expansion of GMM-specific TCRs. The smaller NN-distances in active tuberculosis patients were driven in part by shorter CDR3-alpha lengths, while the difference seen for TCR-beta was not statistically significant. Using GEM motif frequencies, a classifier achieved 65% to 75% accuracy, whereas a classifier built on the diverse GMM-specific repertoire got to nearly 90% accuracy (AUROC about 0.9).

Reading from cysteine to phenylalanine, the CDR3 counts 14 amino acids. The kept DNA is CDR3 alone, 42 bases in frame from the first base. Trimming removed 2 bases from V and 4 bases from J, leaving 12 bases between the germline ends. CDR1 is given as SGHDT and CDR2 as YYEEEE, both from the germline V gene. TCR libraries were generated with the immunoSEQ multiplex PCR assay, using TCR-beta and/or TCR-alpha/delta assays for each sample. The Illumina high-throughput platform was used to sequence the amplified TCR libraries. Under the source paper's analysis protocol: Clustering and dimensionality reduction were performed using pairwise TCRdist distances among GMM-specific receptors from ex vivo sorted or in vitro expanded T cells. Each clinical repertoire received a mean NN-distance score, defined as the average TCRdist to the nearest 10% of tetramer-positive reference sequences. GEM TCR motif frequency was calculated as the fraction of unique TCRs that matched known GEM sequences in V/J usage and CDR3 length. Active tuberculosis was classified by linear discriminant analysis with leave-one-out cross-validation, implemented in scikit-learn. As stored in TCRdb, this immuneACCESS dataset retains in-frame rearrangements with V and J assigned. A fraction of the clones does not appear; measured against another copy, unresolved V genes explain less than half of the discrepancy, and the remainder lacks a known reason. V, J and clone size are those of that table, while D and trimming were read from the DNA. The sample table lists over 40,000 clones, 95% of them with a count of one. Jointly, the top ten make up 3.6% of the sample.

The source is a donor between 10 and 29 years old with latent tuberculosis or without tuberculosis infection. What was sequenced was PBMCs. This chain is built from TRBV5-6 and TRBJ1-2; the D gene cannot be resolved reliably. The CDR3 reads as follows: CASSFEGFGYGYTF. Read as DNA, the sequence is TGTGCCAGCAGCTTCGAGGGTTTCGGCTATGGCTACACCTTC.